This is a list of T cell receptor beta chains from one sample in a study of blood T cell repertoires in COVID-19. Here immunoSEQ multiplex PCR was the method, and the copy in TCRdb shows in-frame clones only, minus some. Of more than 85,000 clones in the sample, about 88% were seen once. The sample consisted of peripheral blood. The receptor source for this set is a woman aged 60-75 years with acute or convalescent COVID-19. Both conserved end residues are part of each CDR3. D genes are given only for firm matches. Clone size is stated in some rows and not others, as once, few, many or a class when expanded.

D: NA; size: NA; V: TRBV19; J: TRBJ2-3; CDR3: CASSSQSQTTDTQYF; DNA: TGTGCCAGTAGTAGCCAATCACAGACGACAGATACGCAGTATTTT
D: NA; size: NA; V: TRBV2; J: TRBJ2-7; CDR3: CASSVEGYEQYF; DNA: TGTGCCAGCAGTGTTGAGGGCTACGAGCAGTACTTC
D: NA; size: NA; V: TRBV5-4; J: TRBJ1-5; CDR3: CASSRERNQPQHF; DNA: TGTGCCAGCAGCCGTGAGAGAAATCAGCCCCAGCATTTT
D: NA; size: NA; V: TRBV3-1/TRBV3-2; J: TRBJ2-5; CDR3: CASSQVGTQYF; DNA: TGTGCCAGCAGCCAAGTGGGCACCCAGTACTTC
D: NA; size: NA; V: TRBV10-3; J: TRBJ2-5; CDR3: CASAGNEETQYF; DNA: TGTGCCTCTGCAGGGAATGAAGAGACCCAGTACTTC
D: TRBD1; size: NA; V: TRBV4-1; J: TRBJ2-7; CDR3: CASSHLGDRAYEQYF; DNA: TGCGCCAGCAGCCATCTGGGGGACAGGGCCTACGAGCAGTACTTC
D: TRBD2; size: NA; V: TRBV11-3; J: TRBJ2-3; CDR3: CASSSRLAGYPDTQYF; DNA: TGTGCCAGCAGTTCCCGACTAGCGGGGTACCCAGATACGCAGTATTTT
D: NA; size: NA; V: TRBV3-1/TRBV3-2; J: TRBJ1-4; CDR3: CASSQVQRLYEKLFF; DNA: TGTGCCAGCAGCCAAGTACAAAGACTATATGAAAAACTGTTTTTT
D: TRBD1; size: NA; V: TRBV10-3; J: TRBJ2-3; CDR3: CAISRQGPEGTDTQYF; DNA: TGTGCCATCAGCCGACAGGGGCCCGAGGGCACAGATACGCAGTATTTT
D: NA; size: NA; V: TRBV27; J: TRBJ1-1; CDR3: CASSPPLQGVGTEAFF; DNA: TGTGCCAGCAGTCCCCCTTTACAGGGTGTCGGCACTGAAGCTTTCTTT
D: NA; size: NA; V: TRBV2; J: TRBJ1-5; CDR3: CASSVQGAVQPQHF; DNA: TGTGCCAGCAGTGTGCAGGGTGCGGTCCAGCCCCAGCATTTT
D: NA; size: NA; V: TRBV3-1/TRBV3-2; J: TRBJ1-6; CDR3: CASSQVEGGSPLHF; DNA: TGTGCCAGCAGCCAAGTAGAGGGGGGGTCACCCCTCCACTTT
D: TRBD1; size: NA; V: TRBV6-5; J: TRBJ1-5; CDR3: CASSSQGANQPQHF; DNA: TGTGCCAGCAGTTCACAGGGGGCCAATCAGCCCCAGCATTTT
D: NA; size: NA; V: TRBV25-1; J: TRBJ2-1; CDR3: CASSDLDWNNEQFF; DNA: TGTGCCAGCAGTGACCTGGACTGGAACAATGAGCAGTTCTTC
D: NA; size: NA; V: TRBV19; J: TRBJ2-7; CDR3: CASRMGSDGSSYEQYF; DNA: TGTGCCAGTAGAATGGGATCGGACGGGAGCTCCTACGAGCAGTACTTC
D: TRBD1; size: few; V: TRBV5-1; J: TRBJ1-2; CDR3: CASSLVGGQGIYGYTF; DNA: TGCGCCAGCAGCTTGGTCGGGGGACAGGGAATCTATGGCTACACCTTC
D: NA; size: NA; V: TRBV3-1/TRBV3-2; J: TRBJ1-6; CDR3: CASSQGRGSGPPLHF; DNA: TGTGCCAGCAGCCAAGGGCGAGGGAGTGGTCCACCCCTCCACTTT
D: NA; size: many; V: TRBV27; J: TRBJ2-3; CDR3: CASSFFDTQYF; DNA: TGTGCCAGCAGTTTCTTCGATACGCAGTATTTT
D: TRBD2; size: NA; V: TRBV19; J: TRBJ2-5; CDR3: CASSPRLARETQYF; DNA: TGTGCCAGTAGTCCTAGACTAGCGAGGGAGACCCAGTACTTC
D: TRBD1; size: NA; V: TRBV7-3; J: TRBJ1-5; CDR3: CASSLNCLDRDSNQPQHF; DNA: TGTGCCAGCAGCTTAAATTGTTTGGACAGGGACAGCAATCAGCCCCAGCATTTT
D: TRBD1; size: NA; V: TRBV19; J: TRBJ2-7; CDR3: CASSIGTGGEQYF; DNA: TGTGCCAGTAGTATCGGCACAGGGGGCGAGCAGTACTTC
D: TRBD2; size: NA; V: TRBV27; J: TRBJ2-7; CDR3: CASSQRLAGGPPSYEQYF; DNA: TGTGCCAGCAGTCAAAGACTAGCGGGGGGGCCCCCCTCCTACGAGCAGTACTTC
D: NA; size: few; V: TRBV2; J: TRBJ2-2; CDR3: CASNFGGVLSNTGELFF; DNA: TGTGCCAGCAATTTTGGAGGGGTTCTGTCGAACACCGGGGAGCTGTTTTTT
D: TRBD2; size: NA; V: TRBV7-3; J: TRBJ2-5; CDR3: CASSLRSGGLQETQYF; DNA: TGTGCCAGCAGCTTGCGTAGCGGGGGCCTCCAAGAGACCCAGTACTTC
D: NA; size: NA; V: TRBV18; J: TRBJ1-4; CDR3: CASPIQNSNEKLFF; DNA: TGTGCCAGCCCGATACAGAACTCTAATGAAAAACTGTTTTTT
D: NA; size: NA; V: TRBV7-2; J: TRBJ1-1; CDR3: CASSLGWLGGGTEAFF; DNA: TGTGCCAGCAGCTTAGGGTGGTTAGGGGGGGGTACTGAAGCTTTCTTT
D: NA; size: NA; V: TRBV18; J: TRBJ1-1; CDR3: CASSPREVTEAFF; DNA: TGTGCCAGCTCACCGAGAGAGGTGACTGAAGCTTTCTTT
D: NA; size: NA; V: TRBV11-2; J: TRBJ2-7; CDR3: CASSLSGGNYEQYF; DNA: TGTGCCAGCAGCTTATCGGGGGGCAACTACGAGCAGTACTTC
D: NA; size: NA; V: TRBV19; J: TRBJ1-2; CDR3: CASSIVLQGSYGYTF; DNA: TGTGCCAGTAGTATAGTCTTACAGGGTAGCTATGGCTACACCTTC
D: TRBD1; size: NA; V: TRBV6-5; J: TRBJ1-6; CDR3: CASADRANSPLHF; DNA: TGTGCCAGCGCGGACAGGGCTAATTCACCCCTCCACTTT
D: TRBD1; size: NA; V: TRBV9; J: TRBJ1-4; CDR3: CASSVTGGPVHEKLFF; DNA: TGTGCCAGCAGCGTGACAGGGGGCCCGGTCCATGAAAAACTGTTTTTT
D: NA; size: NA; V: TRBV6-1; J: TRBJ1-2; CDR3: CASSYLNYGYTF; DNA: TGTGCCAGCAGTTATTTAAACTATGGCTACACCTTC
D: TRBD1; size: NA; V: TRBV7-3; J: TRBJ2-7; CDR3: CASSHQTGAYEQYF; DNA: TGTGCCAGCAGCCACCAGACAGGGGCCTACGAGCAGTACTTC
D: TRBD2; size: NA; V: TRBV5-4; J: TRBJ2-1; CDR3: CASSAGGYNEQFF; DNA: TGTGCCAGCAGCGCGGGGGGGTACAATGAGCAGTTCTTC
D: TRBD1; size: NA; V: TRBV5-1; J: TRBJ1-2; CDR3: CASSPSVGQGRRGYTF; DNA: TGCGCCAGCAGCCCGAGTGTGGGACAGGGTAGACGTGGCTACACCTTC
D: TRBD1; size: NA; V: TRBV2; J: TRBJ2-7; CDR3: CASGVHRDRVSYSYEQYF; DNA: TGTGCCAGCGGGGTCCACCGGGACAGGGTAAGTTACTCCTACGAGCAGTACTTC
D: NA; size: NA; V: TRBV9; J: TRBJ2-3; CDR3: CASSVEGQGTTDTQYF; DNA: TGTGCCAGCAGCGTAGAAGGCCAGGGAACCACAGATACGCAGTATTTT
D: TRBD2; size: NA; V: TRBV7-2; J: TRBJ2-5; CDR3: CASRIAGEETQYF; DNA: TGTGCCAGCAGGATAGCGGGGGAGGAGACCCAGTACTTC
D: NA; size: few; V: TRBV24-1; J: TRBJ1-2; CDR3: CATSDLDRGYGYTF; DNA: TGTGCCACCAGTGATTTAGACCGGGGATATGGCTACACCTTC
D: NA; size: NA; V: TRBV5-1; J: TRBJ1-3; CDR3: CASSTGPGGSGNTIYF; DNA: TGCGCCAGCAGCACTGGGCCTGGGGGGTCTGGAAACACCATATATTTT
D: TRBD1; size: NA; V: TRBV5-5; J: TRBJ1-2; CDR3: CASSPQGAPDGYTF; DNA: TGTGCCAGCAGTCCACAGGGGGCGCCGGATGGCTACACCTTC
D: TRBD2; size: NA; V: TRBV28; J: TRBJ2-1; CDR3: CASRGLAGSYNEQFF; DNA: TGTGCCAGCAGAGGCCTAGCGGGCTCCTACAATGAGCAGTTCTTC
D: NA; size: NA; V: TRBV28; J: TRBJ2-3; CDR3: CASSLSRAKLDTQYF; DNA: TGTGCCAGCAGTTTATCGAGGGCGAAACTAGATACGCAGTATTTT
D: NA; size: NA; V: TRBV7-2; J: TRBJ2-1; CDR3: CASSSQIGRTYNEQFF; DNA: TGTGCCAGCAGCTCTCAGATTGGGAGAACCTACAATGAGCAGTTCTTC
D: TRBD2; size: NA; V: TRBV18; J: TRBJ2-3; CDR3: CASSPSGGPPDTQYF; DNA: TGTGCCAGCTCACCTAGCGGGGGTCCCCCAGATACGCAGTATTTT
D: NA; size: NA; V: TRBV12-3/TRBV12-4; J: TRBJ1-2; CDR3: CASSLYINYGYTF; DNA: TGTGCCAGCAGTTTGTACATTAACTATGGCTACACCTTC
D: TRBD1; size: NA; V: TRBV28; J: TRBJ1-6; CDR3: CASSSRTGVGSPLHF; DNA: TGTGCCAGCAGTTCCAGGACAGGGGTAGGTTCACCCCTCCACTTT
D: NA; size: NA; V: TRBV6-5; J: TRBJ2-1; CDR3: CASHRGGSYNEQFF; DNA: TGTGCCAGTCACAGAGGGGGCTCCTACAATGAGCAGTTCTTC
D: TRBD2; size: NA; V: TRBV3-1/TRBV3-2; J: TRBJ2-7; CDR3: CASSQDRLAGAEQYF; DNA: TGTGCCAGCAGCCAAGATAGGCTAGCGGGGGCGGAGCAGTACTTC
D: TRBD1; size: NA; V: TRBV5-1; J: TRBJ1-3; CDR3: CASSDLGQGAKGNTIYF; DNA: TGCGCCAGCAGCGATTTGGGACAGGGGGCGAAAGGAAACACCATATATTTT
D: TRBD1; size: NA; V: TRBV7-2; J: TRBJ1-2; CDR3: CASSSRQGWEGYTF; DNA: TGTGCCAGCAGCTCCCGACAGGGCTGGGAAGGCTACACCTTC
D: TRBD1; size: NA; V: TRBV13; J: TRBJ2-1; CDR3: CASNRDRGRGEQFF; DNA: TGTGCCAGCAACAGGGACAGGGGAAGGGGTGAGCAGTTCTTC
D: NA; size: NA; V: TRBV28; J: TRBJ2-3; CDR3: CASSDRRRYTQYF; DNA: TGTGCCAGCAGTGACAGGCGAAGGTATACGCAGTATTTT
D: TRBD1; size: NA; V: TRBV28; J: TRBJ1-1; CDR3: CASSDRGRNTEAFF; DNA: TGTGCCAGCAGTGACAGGGGGCGGAACACTGAAGCTTTCTTT
D: NA; size: once; V: TRBV6-5; J: TRBJ2-2; CDR3: CASRLRGTGELFF; DNA: TGTGCCAGCAGACTCAGGGGCACCGGGGAGCTGTTTTTT
D: TRBD1; size: NA; V: TRBV7-2; J: TRBJ1-5; CDR3: CASSPGAGQANQPQHF; DNA: TGTGCCAGCAGCCCAGGGGCGGGACAGGCTAATCAGCCCCAGCATTTT
D: NA; size: NA; V: TRBV5-1; J: TRBJ2-1; CDR3: CASSLYSGVNEQFF; DNA: TGCGCCAGCAGCTTGTATTCGGGGGTGAATGAGCAGTTCTTC
D: NA; size: NA; V: TRBV30; J: TRBJ1-1; CDR3: CAWSKTPREGRTEAFF; DNA: TGTGCCTGGAGTAAGACCCCTAGGGAGGGGAGGACTGAAGCTTTCTTT
D: NA; size: NA; V: TRBV19; J: TRBJ1-2; CDR3: CASNLRHTSVYGYTF; DNA: TGTGCCAGTAACCTAAGACACACGTCAGTCTATGGCTACACCTTC
D: TRBD1; size: NA; V: TRBV5-6; J: TRBJ1-2; CDR3: CASSVPGQASFYYGYTF; DNA: TGTGCCAGCAGCGTACCCGGACAGGCGAGCTTTTACTATGGCTACACCTTC